Shown below are 27 T cell receptor beta chains from a single sample sequenced in a study of identical twins. Each CDR3 protein gets one entry after TCRdb re-called the 5' RACE reads with MiXCR. Among 1.5 million to 2 million distinct CDR3 sequences listed, more than 30% were seen once. Sequencing was carried out using cord blood. The receptors here all came from a newborn girl in good health.

This clonotype turned up a few times. The chain joins TRBV11-2 to TRBJ2-1; 9 bases map to TRBD2. The CDR3 has 19 residues. The germline V gene encodes CDR1 SGHAT and CDR2 FQNNGV. J gave up 4 bases and V 0 bases, and 13 bases lay outside the gene matches. The CDR3 region has the DNA TGTGCCAGCAGCTTAGATGGGTTAGCGGGGGTCGGTCAATACAATGAGCAGTTCTTC. Translated: CASSLDGLAGVGQYNEQFF.

The V gene is TRBV19, the J gene TRBJ2-7; D may match TRBD1 or TRBD2 (5 bases each). The germline gives CDR1 LNHDA, CDR2 SQIVND (reference sequence). V gave up 6 bases and J gave up 3 bases, with 21 bases separating them. The CDR3 covers 16 residues. This CDR3 is CASRYGTAFRFYEQYF. In DNA form, the CDR3 reads TGTGCCAGTAGGTATGGGACCGCTTTCCGATTCTACGAGCAGTACTTC. The whole variable domain, remainder taken from reference TRBV19 and TRBJ2-7, is DGGITQSPKYLFRKEGQNVTLSCEQNLNHDAMYWYRQDPGQGLRLIYYSQIVNDFQKGDIAEGYSVSREKKESFPLTVTSAQKNPTAFYLCASRYGTAFRFYEQYFGPGTRLTVT.

The J gene is TRBJ2-5, the V gene TRBV12-3 or TRBV12-4; D is perhaps TRBD2 (6 bases). The V end lost 6 bases, the J end lost 0 bases, and 14 bases lay between the germline ends. The CDR3 loop spans 15 amino acids. As DNA, the CDR3 is TGTGCCAGCAGCCAACCTTGGGACTACCAAGAGACCCAGTACTTC. Its protein product is CASSQPWDYQETQYF.

This clonotype was seen more than once but under ten times. This chain uses TRBV27 with TRBJ2-1; TRBD2 matches at 9 bases. J was trimmed by 15 bases and V by 4 bases; bases with no gene match: 25. The germline gives CDR1 MNHEY, CDR2 SMNVEV (reference sequence). The CDR3 consists of 18 residues. In DNA, the CDR3 is TGTGCCAGCAGTTCCTCCCGGGGGTATATAGCGGGAGTCGCCGGGCTGTTCTTC. Its protein product is CASSSSRGYIAGVAGLFF.

As for this clonotype: It may be a read error: a sequence one base away is much more abundant. The CDR3 nucleotides read TGTGCCAGCAGTCCGACTAGCGCAAACAATGAGCAGTACTTC. It encodes CASSPTSANNEQYF. V usage is TRBV7-2 and J usage is TRBJ2-1; 8 bases match TRBD2. The J call could be wrong; TRBJ2-7 is a better fit for the DNA end. There are 14 residues in the CDR3. Per the germline V gene, CDR1 is SGHTA and CDR2 is FQGNSA.

The chain carries TRBV20-1 and TRBJ2-7; 10 bases are a match to TRBD2. V lost 6 bases and J lost 7; bases outside the gene matches: 6. The CDR3 has 12 amino acids. CDR1 and CDR2 from the germline V gene are DFQATT and SNEGSKA (reference sequence). This CDR3 reads CSALLAGAEQYF. In nucleotides, the CDR3 is TGCAGTGCACTGCTAGCGGGAGCTGAGCAGTACTTC.

The chain employs TRBV9 and TRBJ2-7; TRBD2 might be the D (7 bases). There are 14 residues in the CDR3. Germline V lookup: CDR1 SGDLS, CDR2 YYNGEE. V lost 4 bases to trimming and J lost 2 bases, with 13 bases between them. The CDR3, as DNA: TGTGCCAGCAGCCCGGGGGGCTCTCCCTACGAGCAGTACTTC. Its protein is CASSPGGSPYEQYF.

The V call is TRBV9, the J call TRBJ1-4; tentatively, D is TRBD1 (6 bases). V lost 8 bases and J lost 8, with 16 bases in between. This CDR3 is built from 13 residues. Germline values: CDR1 SGDLS, CDR2 YYNGEE. CDR3 loop: CARSPGGREKLFF. The CDR3 nucleotides are TGTGCCAGGTCCCCCGGGGGGCGAGAAAAACTGTTTTTT.

This clonotype was observed a few times. The chain couples TRBV5-1 to TRBJ2-1; TRBD1 might be the D (6 bases). V was clipped by 4 bases and J by 11 bases, with 16 bases between them. The germline gives CDR1 SGHRS, CDR2 YFSETQ. CDR3 length: 13 amino acids. CDR3 loop: CASSHRDRFKQFF. Here the CDR3 DNA reads TGCGCCAGCAGCCACAGAGACAGGTTTAAGCAGTTCTTC.

In the case of this clonotype: A single base separates this from a much larger clone, so it may be a read error. DNA for the CDR3: TGTGCCAGCCGACCTCCTAGCACAGATGCGCAGTATTTT. Translation: CASRPPSTDAQYF. This sequence joins TRBV28 and TRBJ2-3, with a weak D call TRBD2 (5 bases). The germline V gene encodes CDR1 MDHEN and CDR2 SYDVKM. The CDR3 runs to 13 residues.

V and J are TRBV3-1 and TRBJ1-2, with D unclear. CDR1 is LGHDT, CDR2 YNNKEL, per germline (reference sequence). Trimming left V 0 bases short and J 3 bases short, with 14 bases between. The CDR3 is 16 amino acids. CDR3 residues: CASSQDMATGDYGYTF. CDR3 sequence (DNA): TGTGCCAGCAGCCAAGATATGGCCACCGGTGACTATGGCTACACCTTC.

This clonotype was detected a few times. This chain joins TRBV27 and TRBJ2-5; D possibly corresponds to TRBD2 (5 bases). The closer fit of TRBJ2-7 to the DNA end suggests the J call may be wrong. The CDR3 contains 14 residues. Germline V gives CDR1 MNHEY, CDR2 SMNVEV (reference sequence). The CDR3 nucleotides read TGTGCCAGCTCGAAGGGTGAGGGCCACTACGAGCAGTACTTC. Amino acid sequence: CASSKGEGHYEQYF.

In regard to this clonotype: Lacking the conserved final phenylalanine or tryptophan, this CDR3 likely reflects a read error. V is TRBV7-9 and J is TRBJ2-5; D possibly corresponds to TRBD1 (5 bases). The CDR3 has 15 residues. The germline V gene encodes CDR1 SEHNR and CDR2 FQNEAQ (reference sequence). Deletions cut 2 bases from V and 2 bases from J, with 12 bases between. DNA for the CDR3: TGTGCCAGCAGCTTATTTCTCAGGGTGCAAGAGACCCAGTACTTA. Amino acid sequence: CASSLFLRVQETQYL.

V usage is TRBV28 and J usage is TRBJ1-6; 7 bases align to TRBD1. The trim removed 2 bases at V and 9 bases at J, leaving 7 bases unmatched. Germline V gene sequence: CDR1 MDHEN, CDR2 SYDVKM. The CDR3 contains 15 residues. The CDR3 region is CASSLRRGLGSPLHF. CDR3 sequence (DNA): TGTGCCAGCAGTTTACGTAGGGGGCTAGGTTCACCCCTCCACTTT.

The CDR3: CASKVALVADTQYF. CDR3 coding DNA: TGTGCCAGCAAGGTAGCGCTCGTGGCAGATACGCAGTATTTT. The J gene is TRBJ2-3, the V gene TRBV6-5; D perhaps matches TRBD2 (5 bases). Trimming removed 7 bases from V and 4 bases from J, with 15 bases in between. Germline V gene data show CDR1 as MNHEY and CDR2 as SVGAGI. CDR3 length: 14 amino acids.

The table lists this clonotype with a few counts. This chain uses TRBV12-3 or TRBV12-4 with TRBJ1-1; a possible D gene is TRBD1 (5 bases). Trimming pared 6 bases from V and 1 base from J, leaving 15 bases between. The CDR3 contains 15 residues. CDR3 in amino acids: CASSPRGYWNTEAFF. The CDR3 DNA reads TGTGCCAGCAGCCCCCGGGGGTATTGGAACACTGAAGCTTTCTTT.

This clonotype was seen a handful of times. The chain uses TRBV6-1 and TRBJ2-3, with unresolved D. Deletions cut 3 bases from V and 2 bases from J, with 12 bases between. The CDR3 spans 15 residues. Germline assignment: CDR1 MNHNS and CDR2 SASEGT. In DNA, the CDR3 is TGTGCCAGCAGTGATTATTTACCCGACACAGATACGCAGTATTTT. Translation gives CASSDYLPDTDTQYF.

The chain combines TRBV28 with TRBJ2-3, with 8 positions matching TRBD1. CDR3 length: 15 amino acids. V gave up 8 bases and J gave up 1 base; unmatched junction bases: 8. Germline V gives CDR1 MDHEN, CDR2 SYDVKM. CDR3 residues: CASGRTTGGTDTQYF. CDR3 DNA sequence: TGTGCCAGCGGTCGGACGACAGGGGGCACAGATACGCAGTATTTT.

V usage is TRBV15 and J usage is TRBJ1-1; D is ambiguous. Trimming took 5 bases from V and 1 from J, leaving 11 bases between them. Germline CDR1 is LNHNV and CDR2 is YYDKDF (reference sequence). The CDR3 runs to 14 residues. CDR3 sequence: CATSPFTANTEAFF. The CDR3 nucleotides read TGTGCCACCAGCCCATTTACAGCGAACACTGAAGCTTTCTTT. Drawing the rest from reference TRBV15 and TRBJ1-1, the complete variable domain is DAMVIQNPRYQVTQFGKPVTLSCSQTLNHNVMYWYQQKSSQAPKLLFHYYDKDFNNEADTPDNFQSRRPNTSFCFLDIRSPGLGDTAMYLCATSPFTANTEAFFGQGTRLTVV.

This clonotype was seen only a few times. The chain recombines TRBV2 with TRBJ2-7; 7 nucleotides agree with TRBD2. The J call may be incorrect, as the DNA end agrees better with TRBJ2-5. This CDR3 is 14 amino acids long. Germline loops: CDR1 SNHLY, CDR2 FYNNEI. The chain's CDR3 is CASMTGRTRETQYF. The CDR3 nucleotides read TGTGCCAGCATGACGGGACGGACTAGAGAGACCCAGTACTTC.

The table lists this clonotype with many counts. The chain links TRBV27 to TRBJ2-1, with 7 bases lining up with TRBD2. CDR1 MNHEY and CDR2 SMNVEV come from the germline V gene (reference sequence). V trimming: 6 bases; J trimming: 0 bases; junction bases outside the gene matches: 11. This CDR3 spans 17 amino acids. The CDR3 nucleotides are TGTGCCAGCAGCTACCCCGCCGCGGGGGACTCCTACAATGAGCAGTTCTTC. The encoded protein is CASSYPAAGDSYNEQFF.

This clonotype was detected a few times. The gene calls are TRBV27 and TRBJ2-1; 9 positions agree with TRBD1. Trimming removed 3 bases from V and 6 bases from J; junction bases left unmatched: 3. Germline values: CDR1 MNHEY, CDR2 SMNVEV (reference sequence). The length of the CDR3 is 14 residues. CDR3 loop: CASSFRTGANEQFF. CDR3 nucleotide sequence: TGTGCCAGCAGTTTCCGGACAGGGGCCAATGAGCAGTTCTTC.

The chain uses TRBV6-2 or TRBV6-3 and TRBJ2-5; D is ambiguous. The CDR3 runs to 15 residues. V was clipped by 8 bases and J by 4 bases, with 20 bases between them. Germline CDR1 reads MNHEY; CDR2 reads SVGEGT. The CDR3 nucleotides are TGTGCCAGCTTGCCCTTTTTAAGGGTTTCAGAGACCCAGTACTTC. Protein sequence: CASLPFLRVSETQYF.

This clonotype has more than one count but fewer than ten. The CDR3 coding sequence is TGTGCCAGCAGCCAAAGTTTCGAGGAAAAACTGTTTTTT. Translating gives CASSQSFEEKLFF. The rearrangement uses TRBV4-2 and TRBJ1-4; D is uncertain. The V end lost 2 bases, the J end lost 8 bases, and 9 bases lay between the germline ends. CDR1 and CDR2 from the germline V gene are LGHNA and YNFKEQ. The CDR3 spans 13 residues.

This chain links TRBV28 with TRBJ1-5; D remains ambiguous. Looked up from germline, CDR1 is MDHEN and CDR2 is SYDVKM. Trimming left V 5 bases short and J 3 bases short, with 14 bases between. This CDR3 is built from 15 residues. In nucleotides, the CDR3 is TGTGCCAGCAGTCCCCCCGGACTGCTCAATCAGCCCCAGCATTTT. Translated, it gives CASSPPGLLNQPQHF.

This chain joins TRBV2 and TRBJ2-4; 12 bases fit TRBD2. The germline CDR1 and CDR2 sequences are SNHLY and FYNNEI. V was clipped by 4 bases and J by 3 bases; unmatched bases: 4. The CDR3 extends over 16 amino acids. CDR3 nucleotides: TGTGCCAGCAGTGCAAGACTAGCGGGAGTCAAAAACATTCAGTACTTC. Its protein product is CASSARLAGVKNIQYF.

This clonotype was observed a few times. J is TRBJ2-1 and V is TRBV20-1; D remains unclear. V was clipped by 4 bases and J by 3 bases, with 10 bases between them. The germline V gene encodes CDR1 DFQATT and CDR2 SNEGSKA (reference sequence). This CDR3 has 13 amino acids. The CDR3: CSAILSYYNEQFF. CDR3 bases: TGCAGTGCTATTCTTAGTTACTACAATGAGCAGTTCTTC.